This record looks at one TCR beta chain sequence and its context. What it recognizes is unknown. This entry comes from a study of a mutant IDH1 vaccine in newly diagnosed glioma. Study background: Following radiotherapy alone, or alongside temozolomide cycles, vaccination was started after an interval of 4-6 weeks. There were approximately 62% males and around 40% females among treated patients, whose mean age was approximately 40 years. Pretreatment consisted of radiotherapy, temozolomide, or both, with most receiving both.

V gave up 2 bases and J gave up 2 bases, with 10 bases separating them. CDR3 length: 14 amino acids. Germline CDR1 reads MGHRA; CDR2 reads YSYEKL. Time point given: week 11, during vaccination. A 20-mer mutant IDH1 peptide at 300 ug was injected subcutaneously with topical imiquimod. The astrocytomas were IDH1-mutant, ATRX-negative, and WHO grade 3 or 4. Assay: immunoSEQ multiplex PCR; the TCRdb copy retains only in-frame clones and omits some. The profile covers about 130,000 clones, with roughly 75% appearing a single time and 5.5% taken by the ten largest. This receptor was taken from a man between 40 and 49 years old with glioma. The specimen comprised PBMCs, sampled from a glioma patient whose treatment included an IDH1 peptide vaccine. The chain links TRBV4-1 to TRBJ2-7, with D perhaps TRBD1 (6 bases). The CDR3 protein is CASSQHSGAYEQYF. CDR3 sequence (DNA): TGCGCCAGCAGCCAACACTCAGGGGCCTACGAGCAGTACTTC.